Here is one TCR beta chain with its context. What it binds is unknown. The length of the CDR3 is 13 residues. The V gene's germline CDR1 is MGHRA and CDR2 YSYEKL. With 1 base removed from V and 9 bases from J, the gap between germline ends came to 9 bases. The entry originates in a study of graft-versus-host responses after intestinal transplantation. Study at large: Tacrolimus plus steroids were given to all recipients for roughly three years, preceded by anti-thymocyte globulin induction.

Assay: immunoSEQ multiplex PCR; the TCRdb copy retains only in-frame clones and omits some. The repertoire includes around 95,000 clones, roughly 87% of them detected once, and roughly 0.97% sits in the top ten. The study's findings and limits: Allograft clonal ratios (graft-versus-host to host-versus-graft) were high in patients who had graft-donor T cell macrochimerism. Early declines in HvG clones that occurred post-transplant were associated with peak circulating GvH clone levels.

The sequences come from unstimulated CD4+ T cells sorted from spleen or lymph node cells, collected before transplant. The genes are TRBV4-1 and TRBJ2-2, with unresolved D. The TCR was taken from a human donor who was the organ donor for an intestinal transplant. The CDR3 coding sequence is TGCGCCAGCAGCCAAGTAAAAAACAGGGAGCTGTTTTTT. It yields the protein CASSQVKNRELFF.